The rows below give T cell receptor beta chains drawn from one sample of a study of T cells after somatic rescue of genetic block. Profiling relied on immunoSEQ multiplex PCR, and the TCRdb table lists in-frame clones only, not all of them. Seen here are 110,000 or so clones, around nine tenths observed once, and the top ten hold roughly 1.5%. The sequenced sample consisted of peripheral blood mononuclear cells (PBMCs). These TCRs come from a woman younger than 35. Both conserved end residues are part of each CDR3. The order of the fields is J gene, D gene, CDR3 length, clone size, V gene, CDR3 DNA, CDR3 protein. The D gene is left open where the match is weak. A clone size is listed for some rows: how often the clone was seen (once, few, many), or a class if it is expanded.

>TRBJ2-3|TRBD2|17|-|TRBV5-1
TGCGCCAGCAGCTTGCCACTAGCGGGGGGGCAGACAGATACGCAGTATTTT
CASSLPLAGGQTDTQYF
>TRBJ1-6|-|17|-|TRBV11-3
TGTGCCAGCAGCTTAGGAAGAGTCTGGGGTTATAATTCACCCCTCCACTTT
CASSLGRVWGYNSPLHF
>TRBJ2-7|TRBD2|15|once|TRBV7-2
TGTGCCAGCAGCCCTGGACTAGCGGGTACCTACGAGCAGTACTTC
CASSPGLAGTYEQYF
>TRBJ1-2|-|14|once|TRBV5-6
TGTGCCAGCACCCCCGGCAGCCAGGACTATGGCTACACCTTC
CASTPGSQDYGYTF
>TRBJ1-5|-|12|-|TRBV15
TGTGCCACCAGCAGAGGCAATCAGCCCCAGCATTTT
CATSRGNQPQHF
>TRBJ2-3|-|16|-|TRBV5-1
TGCGCCAGCAGCGGGGGAGGGGGGCGAAGCACAGATACGCAGTATTTT
CASSGGGGRSTDTQYF
>TRBJ1-5|-|12|-|TRBV6-1
TGTGCCAGCAGGACAGCAAATCAGCCCCAGCATTTT
CASRTANQPQHF
>TRBJ2-7|-|11|-|TRBV5-8
TGTGCCAGCAGCTCCACAGGGAAGCAGTACTTC
CASSSTGKQYF
>TRBJ1-1|-|13|-|TRBV5-6
TGTGCCAGCAGCGAAGGACAGAACACTGAAGCTTTCTTT
CASSEGQNTEAFF
>TRBJ2-2|-|14|-|TRBV5-1
TGCGCCAGCAGCCCGGGACTGTACACCGGGGAGCTGTTTTTT
CASSPGLYTGELFF
>TRBJ1-6|-|15|-|TRBV30
TGTGCCTGGAGTTACGGGAGCCCGATTTTCGGGGCCCTCCACTTT
CAWSYGSPIFGALHF
>TRBJ2-3|-|14|-|TRBV7-9
TGTGCCAGCAGCCGCACAACTAGCACAGATACGCAGTATTTT
CASSRTTSTDTQYF
>TRBJ1-4|TRBD1|15|-|TRBV7-9
TGTGCCAGCAGCTTAACCGGGACAGGGAGTGAAAAACTGTTTTTT
CASSLTGTGSEKLFF
>TRBJ1-6|TRBD1|16|few|TRBV4-1
TGCGCCAGCAGCGCCCTCGACAGGGGGGGGAATTCACCCCTCCACTTT
CASSALDRGGNSPLHF
>TRBJ1-5|TRBD1|15|-|TRBV5-1
TGCGCCAGCAGCTCCGAGGGACAGGGCGGTCAGCCCCAGCATTTT
CASSSEGQGGQPQHF
>TRBJ2-2|TRBD1|15|-|TRBV11-3
TGTGCCAGCACCGACAGGGGGCGGAACACCGGGGAGCTGTTTTTT
CASTDRGRNTGELFF
>TRBJ2-3|TRBD1|15|-|TRBV7-9
TGTGCCAGCAGGTTCCAGGGGGCTGGGGCAGATACGCAGTATTTT
CASRFQGAGADTQYF
>TRBJ2-5|TRBD2|17|-|TRBV9
TGTGCCAGCAGCTATAAAAGCGGGGGGGCGGAACGAGAGACCCAGTACTTC
CASSYKSGGAERETQYF
>TRBJ2-3|-|12|-|TRBV5-1
TGCGCCAGCAGCGCCCAGGGAGATACGCAGTATTTT
CASSAQGDTQYF
>TRBJ1-2|-|13|-|TRBV7-6
TGTGCCAGCAGCTTCCAGTCTAGGAATGGCTACACCTTC
CASSFQSRNGYTF
>TRBJ1-2|-|17|once|TRBV4-2
TGTGCCAGCAGCCAAGAAGAGGCGGGGGAACATAACTATGGCTACACCTTC
CASSQEEAGEHNYGYTF
>TRBJ2-5|TRBD1|15|-|TRBV30
TGTGCCTGGAGCTTCCGGACAGGGGCGAAAGAGACCCAGTACTTC
CAWSFRTGAKETQYF
>TRBJ1-4|-|16|-|TRBV5-1
TGCGCCAGCAGCCCCCTGGGGGGGCAGACTAATGAAAAACTGTTTTTT
CASSPLGGQTNEKLFF
>TRBJ1-1|-|13|-|TRBV6-5
TGTGCCAGCAGCTCTAACCCGAACACTGAAGCTTTCTTT
CASSSNPNTEAFF
>TRBJ1-6|-|13|-|TRBV5-1
TGCGCCAGCAGCTTGGACTGGAATTCACCCCTCCACTTT
CASSLDWNSPLHF
>TRBJ2-7|TRBD1|15|-|TRBV6-1
TGTGCCAGCAGTGCATCCGGGACAGGGGGGTACGAGCAGTACTTC
CASSASGTGGYEQYF
>TRBJ1-1|-|14|-|TRBV7-2
TGTGCCAGCAGCTTAGTAGGGGAGGACACTGAAGCTTTCTTT
CASSLVGEDTEAFF
>TRBJ1-3|TRBD1|16|-|TRBV4-1
TGCGCCAGCAGCCGAATCCAGGGGGCCATCGGAAACACCATATATTTT
CASSRIQGAIGNTIYF
>TRBJ1-4|-|16|-|TRBV4-3
TGCGCCAGCAGCCAAGTAGGGGGAAAGTTTAATGAAAAACTGTTTTTT
CASSQVGGKFNEKLFF
>TRBJ2-2|TRBD1|16|once|TRBV5-1
TGCGCCAGCAGCTTGGTCGGGACAGGGAACACCGGGGAGCTGTTTTTT
CASSLVGTGNTGELFF
>TRBJ2-3|-|15|-|TRBV5-5
TGTGCCAGCAGCTTTTTGGGGGGATTCGTGGATACGCAGTATTTT
CASSFLGGFVDTQYF
>TRBJ2-5|-|15|-|TRBV5-1
TGCGCCAGCAGTCCGATTATGAGGAGGGAAGAGACCCAGTACTTC
CASSPIMRREETQYF
>TRBJ1-2|-|20|-|TRBV5-1
TGCGCCAGCAGCCTCTATGGGTTTCGGAGGTCGCAGCGTCTTAACTATGGCTACACCTTC
CASSLYGFRRSQRLNYGYTF
>TRBJ1-4|-|13|-|TRBV30
TGTGCCTGGAGTGCTGACAGTAATGAAAAACTGTTTTTT
CAWSADSNEKLFF
>TRBJ2-6|-|15|-|TRBV5-6
TGTGCCAGCAGCCTCGAGCTCTCTGGGGCCAACGTCCTGACTTTC
CASSLELSGANVLTF
>TRBJ2-5|-|12|once|TRBV19
TGTGCCAGTAATGGGGAGGGGGGGACCCAGTACTTC
CASNGEGGTQYF
>TRBJ2-7|-|14|-|TRBV5-6
TGTGCCAGCAGCTTGGCGGGATACGCCTACGAGCAGTACTTC
CASSLAGYAYEQYF
>TRBJ1-1|-|15|-|TRBV7-6
TGTGCCAGCAGCCCTACGGGGGGGCTGGGCACTGAAGCTTTCTTT
CASSPTGGLGTEAFF
>TRBJ2-7|TRBD1|15|-|TRBV7-2
TGTGCCAGCAGCTTGGGGACAGGGATTCCCTACGAGCAGTACTTC
CASSLGTGIPYEQYF
>TRBJ2-2|TRBD1|16|few|TRBV19
TGTGCCAGTCGCAGACAGGGTCAGATTCGGACCGGGGAGCTGTTTTTT
CASRRQGQIRTGELFF
>TRBJ1-1|-|14|few|TRBV9
TGTGCCAGCAGCGTGACGTTACGGGACACTGAAGCTTTCTTT
CASSVTLRDTEAFF
>TRBJ2-2|-|15|-|TRBV21-1
TGTGCCAGCAGCAGTTTGCCAGACAACACCGGGGAGCTGTTTTTT
CASSSLPDNTGELFF
>TRBJ1-2|-|17|-|TRBV28
TGTGCCAGCAGTTATGTTCAGCCGATCGGCGGGGACCATGGCTACACCTTC
CASSYVQPIGGDHGYTF
>TRBJ2-1|TRBD2|13|-|TRBV7-2
TGTGCCAGCAGCGCGGGGGCCTACAATGAGCAGTTCTTC
CASSAGAYNEQFF
>TRBJ1-1|TRBD1|15|-|TRBV4-3
TGCGCCAGCAGCCCCCGGGACAGGGAAATCACTGAAGCTTTCTTT
CASSPRDREITEAFF
>TRBJ1-5|TRBD1|15|once|TRBV29-1
TGCAGCGTGAGTTCCCGGGACAGAAGGGAACAGCCCCAGCATTTT
CSVSSRDRREQPQHF
>TRBJ1-1|-|14|-|TRBV7-6
TGTGCCAGCAGCATGGGACCGTTGAACACTGAAGCTTTCTTT
CASSMGPLNTEAFF
>TRBJ1-4|-|17|-|TRBV5-6
TGTGCCAGCAGCCCTGCCCGGGGACCTGCCGCTAATGAAAAACTGTTTTTT
CASSPARGPAANEKLFF
>TRBJ1-2|-|16|-|TRBV30
TGTGCCTGGAGACCCCCTATGGCACGTGGTAACTATGGCTACACCTTC
CAWRPPMARGNYGYTF
>TRBJ2-1|-|11|-|TRBV6-1
TGTGCCAGCACCTACTACAATGAGCAGTTCTTC
CASTYYNEQFF
>TRBJ2-1|-|13|-|TRBV18
TGTGCCAGCTCACAGCGAGAAGCAGGTGAGCAGTTCTTC
CASSQREAGEQFF
>TRBJ2-7|-|14|-|TRBV5-4
TGTGCCATGGAGAACCGGGACCGATCCAATCGGCAGTACTTC
CAMENRDRSNRQYF
>TRBJ2-2|-|15|once|TRBV6-5
TGTGCCAGCAGTTGGGGGACGGTAGACACCGGGGAGCTGTTTTTT
CASSWGTVDTGELFF
>TRBJ2-7|-|14|once|TRBV28
TGTGCCAGCAGTTTTACAGGAACCCCCTACGAGCAGTACTTC
CASSFTGTPYEQYF
>TRBJ2-1|TRBD2|17|-|TRBV9
TGTGCCAGCAGCCCCACCCGGGGGGGGGTTTCAAACAATGAGCAGTTCTTC
CASSPTRGGVSNNEQFF
>TRBJ2-6|TRBD1|16|-|TRBV4-3
TGCGCCAGCAGCCACGTCAGGGGGCTCGGGGCCAACGTCCTGACTTTC
CASSHVRGLGANVLTF
>TRBJ1-3|-|11|-|TRBV6-5
TGTGCCAGCCGTACTCTAAACACCATATATTTT
CASRTLNTIYF
>TRBJ2-7|TRBD2|16|-|TRBV5-5
TGTGCCAGCAGGCCGATTACAGGCGGGGGATCCTACGAGCAGTACTTC
CASRPITGGGSYEQYF